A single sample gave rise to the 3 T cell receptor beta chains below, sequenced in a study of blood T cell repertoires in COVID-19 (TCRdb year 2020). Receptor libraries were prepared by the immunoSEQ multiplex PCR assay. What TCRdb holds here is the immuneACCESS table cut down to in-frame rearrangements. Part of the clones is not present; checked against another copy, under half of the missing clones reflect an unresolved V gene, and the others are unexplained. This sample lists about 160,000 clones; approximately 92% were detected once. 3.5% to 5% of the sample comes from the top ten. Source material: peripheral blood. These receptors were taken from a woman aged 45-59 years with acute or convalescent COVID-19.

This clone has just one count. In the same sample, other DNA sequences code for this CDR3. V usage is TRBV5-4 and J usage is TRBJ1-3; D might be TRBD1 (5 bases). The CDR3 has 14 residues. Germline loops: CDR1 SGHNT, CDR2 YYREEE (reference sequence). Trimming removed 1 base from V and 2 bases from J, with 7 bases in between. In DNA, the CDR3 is TGTGCCAGCAGCTTGCGGGGGGCTGGAAACACCATATATTTT. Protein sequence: CASSLRGAGNTIYF.

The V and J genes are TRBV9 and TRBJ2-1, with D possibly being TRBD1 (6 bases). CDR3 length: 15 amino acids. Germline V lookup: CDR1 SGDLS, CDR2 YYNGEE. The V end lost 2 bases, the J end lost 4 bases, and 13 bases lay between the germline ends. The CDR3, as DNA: TGTGCCAGCAGCGTCCACCTAGGGGGTTACAATGAGCAGTTCTTC. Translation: CASSVHLGGYNEQFF. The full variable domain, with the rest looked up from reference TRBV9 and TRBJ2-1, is DSGVTQTPKHLITATGQRVTLRCSPRSGDLSVYWYQQSLDQGLQFLIQYYNGEERAKGNILERFSAQQFPDLHSELNLSSLELGDSALYFCASSVHLGGYNEQFFGPGTRLTVL.

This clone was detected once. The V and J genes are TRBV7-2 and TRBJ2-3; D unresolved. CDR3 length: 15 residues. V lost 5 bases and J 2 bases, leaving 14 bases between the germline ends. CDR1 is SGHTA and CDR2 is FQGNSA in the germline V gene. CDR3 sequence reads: CASSDSVLVTDTQYF. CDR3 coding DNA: TGTGCCAGCAGCGACTCGGTTCTGGTCACAGATACGCAGTATTTT.